Given below is one TCR beta chain in context. Per the original data handling: Reference gene primer amplification gave nucleated cell count estimates. The data were produced by immunoSEQ multiplex PCR, yet TCRdb's version contains in-frame clones alone and is incomplete. V and J calls and clone size are those listed in that table; D and trimming were worked out from the DNA. The table has about 100,000 clones, 80% to 85% seen once. Looked up from germline, CDR1 is LNHNV and CDR2 is YYDKDF (reference sequence). The J segment lost 5 bases and the V segment lost 2 bases, leaving 10 bases of the junction unmatched. The CDR3 is made up of 17 amino acids. This entry belongs to a study of blood T cell repertoires in COVID-19. About the research overall: Acute and convalescent COVID-19 specimens originated in the United States, Italy and Spain. Sources were T cells, B-cell-depleted T cells, or PBMCs; the material itself was cDNA or gDNA.

The chain links TRBV15 to TRBJ2-5, with TRBD1 matching over 11 bases. Material for sequencing was peripheral blood. The sequence came from a man aged 65 to 85 with active or convalescent COVID-19. CDR3 loop: CATSRLTGTGGRETQYF. The CDR3 DNA sequence: TGTGCCACCAGCAGATTAACCGGGACAGGGGGGCGGGAGACCCAGTACTTC. Complete variable domain (other parts from reference TRBV15 and TRBJ2-5): DAMVIQNPRYQVTQFGKPVTLSCSQTLNHNVMYWYQQKSSQAPKLLFHYYDKDFNNEADTPDNFQSRRPNTSFCFLDIRSPGLGDTAMYLCATSRLTGTGGRETQYFGPGTRLLVL.